Below are 32 T cell receptor beta chains sequenced from a single sample in a study of shared clonotypes between healthy human individuals. Sequencing was performed with immunoSEQ multiplex PCR; in TCRdb, only in-frame clones are kept and a portion is missing. This table holds 2 million to 2.5 million clones, about 94% found once. Naive CD8 isolation took CD45RO-negative cells positively selected for CCR7 and excluded terminally differentiated effector memory CD45RA+ cells. The sample taken for sequencing was naive CD8+ T cells sorted from blood. The receptors originated from a man aged 18 to 30 in good health.

This clone has just one count. The rearrangement links TRBV30 to TRBJ1-3; D gene uncertain. The CDR3 totals 10 residues. Germline V gene sequence: CDR1 GTSNPN, CDR2 SVGIG (reference sequence). V lost 4 bases, J lost 8 bases, and 6 bases lay in between. CDR3 in amino acids: CAWNGDTIYF. The CDR3 nucleotides read TGTGCCTGGAATGGTGACACCATATATTTT.

Remarks on this clone: Other nucleotide sequences from this sample produce the same CDR3. This sequence joins TRBV7-9 and TRBJ2-7, with D uncertain. Germline loops: CDR1 SEHNR, CDR2 FQNEAQ (reference sequence). The length of the CDR3 is 13 residues. Trimming removed 1 base at V and 4 bases at J, with 8 bases between. The CDR3 spells CASSLDGSYEQYF. CDR3 sequence (DNA): TGTGCCAGCAGCTTAGACGGATCATACGAGCAGTACTTC. Full variable domain (outside the CDR3, taken from reference TRBV7-9 and TRBJ2-7): DTGVSQNPRHKITKRGQNVTFRCDPISEHNRLYWYRQTLGQGPEFLTYFQNEAQLEKSRLLSDRFSAERPKGSFSTLEIQRTEQGDSAMYLCASSLDGSYEQYFGPGTRLTVT.

The chain links TRBV13 to TRBJ1-2, with 8 nucleotides matching TRBD1. After removal of 6 bases from V and 5 bases from J, the junction contained 14 bases not matched to a gene. Germline V gene sequence: CDR1 PRHDT, CDR2 FYEKMQ (reference sequence). The CDR3 covers 16 residues. CDR3 bases: TGTGCCAGCAGTTATCAGGGGGCCCCCCCGCCGTATGGCTACACCTTC. It translates to CASSYQGAPPPYGYTF.

The chain links TRBV19 to TRBJ2-3; 11 nucleotides align to TRBD1. CDR1 and CDR2 from the germline V gene are LNHDA and SQIVND (reference sequence). Trimming removed 5 bases from V and 6 bases from J; junction bases left unmatched: 4. The length of the CDR3 is 14 residues. In DNA form, the CDR3 reads TGTGCCAGTAGTTGGGACAGGGGGATTGATACGCAGTATTTT. The encoded protein is CASSWDRGIDTQYF.

The chain is built from TRBV29-1 and TRBJ2-2, with 10 nucleotides matching TRBD2. The CDR3 loop spans 15 amino acids. Germline V lookup: CDR1 SQVTM, CDR2 ANQGSEA. V trimming: 3 bases; J trimming: 4 bases; junction bases outside the gene matches: 5. The CDR3 protein is CSVDGLAGATGELFF. In DNA form, the CDR3 reads TGCAGCGTTGATGGGCTAGCGGGAGCCACCGGGGAGCTGTTTTTT.

On this clone itself: Additional DNA sequences in this sample encode the identical CDR3. The chain recombines TRBV6-5 with TRBJ2-7, with D hard to call. The CDR3 has 11 residues. V dropped 3 bases and J dropped 6 bases, with 6 bases sitting between them. Germline CDR1 is MNHEY and CDR2 is SVGAGI. Here the CDR3 reads CASSYGGEQYF. In nucleotides, the CDR3 is TGTGCCAGCAGTTATGGCGGCGAGCAGTACTTC.

V usage is TRBV29-1 and J usage is TRBJ1-5, with D possibly being TRBD1 (6 bases). With 6 bases removed from V and 2 bases from J, the gap between germline ends came to 14 bases. The germline gives CDR1 SQVTM, CDR2 ANQGSEA. The CDR3 spans 14 residues. The CDR3 DNA is TGCAGCGTCGCTAACAGGGATGGCAATCAGCCCCAGCATTTT. The encoded protein is CSVANRDGNQPQHF.

The chain carries TRBV27 and TRBJ1-1; D is possibly TRBD1 (6 bases). The germline gives CDR1 MNHEY, CDR2 SMNVEV (reference sequence). The CDR3 has 15 residues. Trimming pared 5 bases from V and 0 bases from J, leaving 13 bases between. This CDR3 reads CASSPEQGLNTEAFF. CDR3 nucleotides: TGTGCCAGCAGTCCAGAACAGGGACTGAACACTGAAGCTTTCTTT.

V gene TRBV2 combines with J gene TRBJ1-1; D is uncertain. V was pared by 4 bases and J by 1 base, with 7 bases between. Germline CDR1 and CDR2: SNHLY and FYNNEI. CDR3 size: 13 residues. CDR3 region: CASSVWENTEAFF. CDR3 sequence (DNA): TGTGCCAGCAGTGTATGGGAGAACACTGAAGCTTTCTTT.

A note on this clone: Distinct nucleotide sequences in the sample also encode this CDR3. The rearrangement uses TRBV5-6 and TRBJ1-1, with D uncertain. The CDR3 totals 12 residues. Per germline, CDR1 SGHDT and CDR2 YYEEEE. Trimming took 2 bases from V and 4 from J, leaving 6 bases between them. The chain's CDR3 is CASSLMATEAFF. In DNA form, the CDR3 reads TGTGCCAGCAGCTTAATGGCCACTGAAGCTTTCTTT.

The CDR3 coding sequence is TGTGCCAGCAGTATTCGGGACAACTCCTACGAGCAGTACTTC. Its translation: CASSIRDNSYEQYF. This chain connects TRBV27 to TRBJ2-7; maybe TRBD1 (6 bases). The V gene lost 5 bases and the J gene lost 0 bases, with 11 bases spanning the gap. The germline gives CDR1 MNHEY, CDR2 SMNVEV (reference sequence). The CDR3 has 14 residues.

The rearrangement links TRBV25-1 to TRBJ2-7, with D maybe TRBD2 (5 bases). V lost 3 bases to trimming and J lost 4 bases, with 13 bases between them. The germline gives CDR1 MGHDK, CDR2 SYGVNS. CDR3 size: 14 residues. This CDR3 reads CASSENGVLYEQYF. The DNA of the CDR3 is TGTGCCAGCAGTGAGAACGGGGTCCTGTACGAGCAGTACTTC.

The chain is built from TRBV30 and TRBJ1-1; D unclear. Germline loops: CDR1 GTSNPN, CDR2 SVGIG (reference sequence). The V end was cut by 1 base, the J end by 1 base, with 13 bases between. The CDR3 is 15 residues long. In DNA form, the CDR3 reads TGTGCCTGGAGTGACCCCGGGTGGAGGAACACTGAAGCTTTCTTT. This gives the protein CAWSDPGWRNTEAFF.

The CDR3 protein is CASATSPNTGELFF. Here the CDR3 DNA reads TGTGCCAGCGCAACTAGCCCGAACACCGGGGAGCTGTTTTTT. The gene calls are TRBV7-9 and TRBJ2-2, with TRBD2 as a possible D gene (6 bases). This CDR3 has 14 amino acids. CDR1 is SEHNR and CDR2 is FQNEAQ in the germline V gene (reference sequence). Trimming cost V 8 bases and J 0 bases, with 10 bases left between them.

The chain employs TRBV6-1 and TRBJ2-7; D unclear. Germline CDR1 is MNHNS and CDR2 is SASEGT. CDR3 length: 13 residues. V was cut by 7 bases and J by 2 bases, with 12 bases left in between. In DNA form, the CDR3 reads TGTGCCAGCATCCAATCATTTACCTACGAGCAGTACTTC. Translation gives CASIQSFTYEQYF.

In its sample, this clone was seen once. The same CDR3 is also encoded by other DNA sequences in this sample. The J gene is TRBJ2-2, the V gene TRBV9, with D possibly matching TRBD2 (5 bases). CDR1 and CDR2 (germline): SGDLS, YYNGEE. The CDR3 has 13 amino acids. V shed 0 bases and J shed 7 bases, with 7 bases lying between them. For the CDR3, the DNA is TGTGCCAGCAGCGTAGTAGGAGGCGGGGAGCTGTTTTTT. Protein: CASSVVGGGELFF. The full variable domain, in which reference TRBV9 and TRBJ2-2 provide the parts outside the CDR3, is DSGVTQTPKHLITATGQRVTLRCSPRSGDLSVYWYQQSLDQGLQFLIQYYNGEERAKGNILERFSAQQFPDLHSELNLSSLELGDSALYFCASSVVGGGELFFGEGSRLTVL.

Worth noting for this clone: Other DNA sequences in this specimen translate into the identical CDR3. The rearrangement uses TRBV5-4 and TRBJ2-7; D might be TRBD2 (5 bases). Germline CDR1 and CDR2: SGHNT and YYREEE (reference sequence). CDR3 length equals 16 residues. V lost 2 bases and J 4 bases, leaving 19 bases between the germline ends. This CDR3 is CASSFQATRVGYEQYF. DNA for the CDR3: TGTGCCAGCAGCTTCCAGGCCACGAGGGTTGGATACGAGCAGTACTTC. Filled out from reference TRBV5-4 and TRBJ2-7, the complete variable domain reads ETGVTQSPTHLIKTRGQQVTLRCSSQSGHNTVSWYQQALGQGPQFIFQYYREEENGRGNFPPRFSGLQFPNYSSELNVNALELDDSALYLCASSFQATRVGYEQYFGPGTRLTVT.

This sequence joins TRBV11-2 and TRBJ1-1; the D gene is possibly TRBD1 (6 bases). This CDR3 contains 15 residues. Trimming shortened V by 2 bases and J by 4 bases, and 14 bases separated the two germline ends. Germline V CDR1 and CDR2: SGHAT, FQNNGV. The DNA for the CDR3 is TGTGCCAGCAGCTTATACCAGGGGTTCTCCACTGAAGCTTTCTTT. Translation: CASSLYQGFSTEAFF.

The chain combines TRBV30 with TRBJ2-7; 7 bases are a match to TRBD1. This CDR3 contains 12 residues. Germline lookup yields CDR1 GTSNPN and CDR2 SVGIG (reference sequence). V was pared by 8 bases and J by 0 bases, with 4 bases of the junction left unmatched. The CDR3: CALGQDSYEQYF. CDR3 coding DNA: TGTGCCCTAGGACAGGACTCCTACGAGCAGTACTTC. The full variable domain, rest sourced from reference TRBV30 and TRBJ2-7, is SQTIHQWPATLVQPVGSPLSLECTVEGTSNPNLYWYRQAAGRGLQLLFYSVGIGQISSEVPQNLSASRPQDRQFILSSKKLLLSDSGFYLCALGQDSYEQYFGPGTRLTVT.

The chain carries TRBV11-2 and TRBJ2-7; the match to TRBD2 covers 10 bases. The CDR3 spans 15 residues. Germline loops: CDR1 SGHAT, CDR2 FQNNGV. V lost 4 bases and J lost 0; bases outside the gene matches: 3. CDR3 nucleotides: TGTGCCAGCAGCTCAGTAGCGGGAGGCTCCTACGAGCAGTACTTC. It specifies CASSSVAGGSYEQYF.

The rearrangement links TRBV6-6 to TRBJ1-2; no reliable D call. The V and J ends lost 1 base and 0 bases respectively, with 9 bases between them. The CDR3 covers 15 residues. Germline V gene sequence: CDR1 MNHNY, CDR2 SVGAGI (reference sequence). CDR3 in DNA: TGTGCCAGCAGTTACTTGGCAGAAGCTAACTATGGCTACACCTTC. Translation gives CASSYLAEANYGYTF.

The table lists this clone with a count of one. The rearrangement uses TRBV7-9 and TRBJ2-1; tentatively, D is TRBD1 (5 bases). The CDR3 loop spans 17 amino acids. V was shortened by 3 bases and J by 3 bases, with 18 bases between the two germline ends. Looked up from germline, CDR1 is SEHNR and CDR2 is FQNEAQ (reference sequence). For the CDR3, the DNA is TGTGCCAGCAGCTTTACAGGAGATCAGCCTAGCTACAATGAGCAGTTCTTC. This codes for CASSFTGDQPSYNEQFF.

On this clone: Other DNA sequences from this sample encode an identical CDR3 as well. This chain links TRBV30 with TRBJ2-1; 9 bases fit TRBD2. There are 14 residues in the CDR3. V lost 0 bases and J lost 4; bases outside the gene matches: 1. Germline V gives CDR1 GTSNPN, CDR2 SVGIG (reference sequence). The chain's CDR3 is CAWSVAGGYNEQFF. The CDR3 region has the DNA TGTGCCTGGAGTGTAGCGGGAGGTTACAATGAGCAGTTCTTC.

The chain links TRBV28 to TRBJ2-5; weak D call: TRBD2 (7 bases). CDR3 length: 16 amino acids. V shed 7 bases and J shed 2 bases, with 20 bases lying between them. Germline lookup yields CDR1 MDHEN and CDR2 SYDVKM. CDR3 in DNA: TGTGCCAGCACCCTCGAGGGGGAGGGCTATCAAGAGACCCAGTACTTC. Translating it yields CASTLEGEGYQETQYF.

V gene TRBV6-5 combines with J gene TRBJ2-1, with D maybe TRBD1 (6 bases). V lost 6 bases and J 5 bases, leaving 14 bases between the germline ends. The CDR3 is 14 amino acids. Per the germline V gene, CDR1 is MNHEY and CDR2 is SVGAGI. CDR3 amino acids: CASSPTGPNNEQFF. The CDR3 region has the DNA TGTGCCAGCAGCCCTACAGGGCCCAACAATGAGCAGTTCTTC.

Notes on this clone: This sample includes further DNA sequences coding for the same CDR3. The chain joins TRBV30 to TRBJ1-1; D gene uncertain. Trimming removed 1 base from V and 0 bases from J, with 3 bases in between. This CDR3 has 12 amino acids. Germline V gene sequence: CDR1 GTSNPN, CDR2 SVGIG (reference sequence). The chain's CDR3 is CAWSGLNTEAFF. The CDR3 bases are TGTGCCTGGAGTGGCCTGAACACTGAAGCTTTCTTT. The entire variable domain, with the rest obtained from reference TRBV30 and TRBJ1-1, is as follows: SQTIHQWPATLVQPVGSPLSLECTVEGTSNPNLYWYRQAAGRGLQLLFYSVGIGQISSEVPQNLSASRPQDRQFILSSKKLLLSDSGFYLCAWSGLNTEAFFGQGTRLTVV.

This clone occurred once. The chain joins TRBV6-1 to TRBJ2-7; TRBD2 matches at 10 bases. Trimming cost V 2 bases and J 4 bases; bases outside gene matches: 5. The CDR3 is 15 residues long. The germline gives CDR1 MNHNS, CDR2 SASEGT. CDR3 sequence (DNA): TGTGCCAGCAGTGAATGGAGCGGGAGGGGGTACGAGCAGTACTTC. Translation gives CASSEWSGRGYEQYF.

This clone was observed a single time. The genes are TRBV7-8 and TRBJ2-1; 9 bases line up with TRBD2. Germline lookup yields CDR1 SGHVS and CDR2 FQNEAQ. V lost 0 bases, J lost 7 bases, and 10 bases stayed unmatched. The CDR3 spans 17 residues. The CDR3 sequence is CASSLALAGGPVNEQFF. DNA of the CDR3: TGTGCCAGCAGCTTAGCTCTCGCGGGAGGGCCGGTGAATGAGCAGTTCTTC.

V and J are TRBV28 and TRBJ1-1, with 7 nucleotides matching TRBD1. The CDR3 extends over 14 amino acids. The germline gives CDR1 MDHEN, CDR2 SYDVKM. V lost 5 bases, J lost 5 bases, and 8 bases stayed unmatched. CDR3 sequence: CASSHGQVRTEAFF. The CDR3 DNA reads as TGTGCCAGCAGTCATGGACAGGTACGAACTGAAGCTTTCTTT. Together with reference TRBV28 and TRBJ1-1, the CDR3 gives the full variable domain: DVKVTQSSRYLVKRTGEKVFLECVQDMDHENMFWYRQDPGLGLRLIYFSYDVKMKEKGDIPEGYSVSREKKERFSLILESASTNQTSMYLCASSHGQVRTEAFFGQGTRLTVV.

The chain couples TRBV7-9 to TRBJ2-7; no definite D call. The ends were cut back, 5 bases at V and 0 bases at J, with 17 bases in the middle. CDR3 length: 16 residues. Germline V gene data show CDR1 as SEHNR and CDR2 as FQNEAQ (reference sequence). For the CDR3, the DNA is TGTGCCAGCAGCCCCGGCTGGGGTGTTAGCTCCTACGAGCAGTACTTC. Protein product: CASSPGWGVSSYEQYF. Full variable domain (outside the CDR3, taken from reference TRBV7-9 and TRBJ2-7): DTGVSQNPRHKITKRGQNVTFRCDPISEHNRLYWYRQTLGQGPEFLTYFQNEAQLEKSRLLSDRFSAERPKGSFSTLEIQRTEQGDSAMYLCASSPGWGVSSYEQYFGPGTRLTVT.

This clone is a singleton in its sample. The chain recombines TRBV5-8 with TRBJ1-5; no firm D call. The CDR3 covers 12 residues. Trimming left V 5 bases short and J 0 bases short, with 3 bases between. Germline V CDR1 and CDR2: SGHTS, YDEGEE. CDR3 in amino acids: CASRYSNQPQHF. The DNA of the CDR3 is TGTGCCAGCAGGTATAGCAATCAGCCCCAGCATTTT.

This clone was observed a single time. The rearrangement links TRBV10-3 to TRBJ2-1, with D hard to call. Germline CDR1 is ENHRY and CDR2 is SYGVKD. V was shortened by 3 bases and J by 1 base, with 7 bases between the two germline ends. CDR3 length equals 14 residues. The chain's CDR3 is CAISDRVSYNEQFF. CDR3 bases: TGTGCCATCAGTGATCGTGTTTCCTACAATGAGCAGTTCTTC.